Presented here are 22 T cell receptor beta chains from one specimen sequenced in a study of T cell changes during pregnancy in multiple sclerosis. TCRdb's table, derived via immunoSEQ multiplex PCR, lists solely in-frame clones and lacks some. The table has 35,000 to 45,000 clones, roughly nine tenths seen once; the top ten hold 0.73%. The sample consisted of CD4+ T cells from peripheral blood mononuclear cells, taken before pregnancy. The source of these receptors is a female donor with multiple sclerosis, enrolled in a pregnancy study.

The V gene is TRBV27, the J gene TRBJ1-6, with 8 bases identical to TRBD1. J was trimmed by 4 bases and V by 3 bases; bases with no gene match: 8. From germline, CDR1 is MNHEY and CDR2 SMNVEV (reference sequence). The CDR3 is made up of 17 amino acids. CDR3 coding DNA: TGTGCCAGCAGTTTCACCCAGGGGGCATCGTATAATTCACCCCTCCACTTT. It translates to CASSFTQGASYNSPLHF.

The rearrangement joins TRBV29-1 to TRBJ2-2, with 8 bases lining up with TRBD1. Losses at the gene ends were 7 bases for V and 2 bases for J; bases not matched to a gene: 3. CDR1 is SQVTM and CDR2 is ANQGSEA in the germline V gene. The CDR3 spans 13 residues. The CDR3 spells CSGGQANTGELFF. CDR3 DNA: TGCAGCGGGGGACAGGCTAACACCGGGGAGCTGTTTTTT.

Points on this clone: The junction differs from germline at one of its ends, possibly a read error. The J gene is TRBJ2-7, the V gene TRBV5-1; 7 bases match TRBD2. The germline V gene has CDR1 SGHRS and CDR2 YFSETQ. The CDR3 spans 17 residues. In nucleotides, the CDR3 is TGCGTCAGCAGCTTGGTGGGGGGGAGGATATTGTCCTACGAGCAGTACTTC. It is translated as CVSSLVGGRILSYEQYF.

The rearrangement joins TRBV7-2 to TRBJ2-5; 7 positions agree with TRBD1. The CDR3 runs to 15 residues. J gave up 0 bases and V 6 bases, and 7 bases lay outside the gene matches. The germline gives CDR1 SGHTA, CDR2 FQGNSA. This chain's CDR3 is CASSWGRGYQETQYF. DNA for the CDR3: TGTGCCAGCAGTTGGGGCAGGGGGTACCAAGAGACCCAGTACTTC.

DNA for the CDR3: TGTGCCAGCAGTGAGGGCACTACTCGAGGGCAAGAGACCCAGTACTTC. This sequence encodes CASSEGTTRGQETQYF. The V and J genes are TRBV2 and TRBJ2-5, with D perhaps matching TRBD2 (5 bases). Germline CDR1 is SNHLY and CDR2 is FYNNEI. V was pared by 3 bases and J by 2 bases, with 16 bases between. The CDR3 sequence is 16 residues long.

This clone was detected a few times. This chain joins TRBV7-2 and TRBJ2-2, with D unclear. CDR3 length: 13 residues. Germline V gene data show CDR1 as SGHTA and CDR2 as FQGNSA. Trimming cost V 4 bases and J 5 bases, with 8 bases left between them. CDR3 protein: CASSSSTTGELFF. The CDR3 bases are TGTGCCAGCAGCTCTTCGACTACCGGGGAGCTGTTTTTT.

The chain carries TRBV5-1 and TRBJ1-2, with 7 nucleotides matching TRBD1. This CDR3 is built from 14 residues. Germline-derived CDR1 and CDR2 are SGHRS and YFSETQ. V was clipped by 0 bases and J by 3 bases; unmatched bases: 2. For the CDR3, the DNA is TGCGCCAGCAGCTTGGCCGGGACAGACTATGGCTACACCTTC. Translation: CASSLAGTDYGYTF. Full variable domain (missing parts from reference TRBV5-1 and TRBJ1-2): KAGVTQTPRYLIKTRGQQVTLSCSPISGHRSVSWYQQTPGQGLQFLFEYFSETQRNKGNFPGRFSGRQFSNSRSEMNVSTLELGDSALYLCASSLAGTDYGYTFGSGTRLTVV.

The chain carries TRBV10-2 and TRBJ2-3; 7 bases agree with TRBD2. The V gene end was trimmed by 8 bases and the J gene end by 2 bases; junction bases not matched to a gene: 13. The germline gives CDR1 WSHSY, CDR2 SAAADI. This CDR3 region has 16 residues. Here the CDR3 DNA reads TGCGCCAGCTTCCCCCTACCGGGGGGTAACACAGATACGCAGTATTTT. It yields the protein CASFPLPGGNTDTQYF.

This chain links TRBV19 with TRBJ1-1; TRBD1 is a possible D gene (5 bases). The CDR3 sequence is 14 residues long. Between the trimmed V and J ends, which lost 8 bases and 1 base, there was a span of 14 bases. In germline, CDR1 is LNHDA, CDR2 SQIVND (reference sequence). As DNA, the CDR3 is TGTGCCAGTGTTACCGGGGGGGGGAACACTGAAGCTTTCTTT. It yields the protein CASVTGGGNTEAFF.

CDR3 protein: CASSRQGAGTEAFF. The DNA for the CDR3 is TGTGCCAGCAGTCGGCAGGGGGCAGGCACTGAAGCTTTCTTT. The chain has TRBV2 and TRBJ1-1; 8 positions agree with TRBD1. J was trimmed by 4 bases and V by 5 bases; bases with no gene match: 6. This CDR3 spans 14 amino acids. Germline CDR1 SNHLY, CDR2 FYNNEI.

The V call is TRBV9, the J call TRBJ1-5; no definite D call. The CDR3 covers 14 residues. Trimming took off 3 bases at V and 6 bases at J, with 13 bases between the two ends. Germline values: CDR1 SGDLS, CDR2 YYNGEE. CDR3: CASSARLDTQPQHF. Here the CDR3 DNA reads TGTGCCAGCAGCGCGCGTTTAGACACTCAGCCCCAGCATTTT.

The chain is built from TRBV9 and TRBJ2-7; TRBD1 aligns across 7 bases. The germline V gene encodes CDR1 SGDLS and CDR2 YYNGEE. Unmatched junction bases numbered 8, after V lost 2 bases and J lost 0 bases. CDR3 length: 16 amino acids. The CDR3 here is CASSVGPDRTSYEQYF. The DNA of the CDR3 is TGTGCCAGCAGCGTCGGCCCGGACAGGACCTCCTACGAGCAGTACTTC.

Only a few counts were recorded for this clone. The chain joins TRBV13 to TRBJ1-6, with 7 bases lining up with TRBD1. The CDR3 has 15 amino acids. CDR1 PRHDT and CDR2 FYEKMQ come from the germline V gene (reference sequence). V was pared by 4 bases and J by 10 bases, with 10 bases of the junction left unmatched. CDR3 protein: CASSSGGQGGSPLHF. The CDR3 nucleotides are TGTGCCAGCAGCTCCGGAGGGCAGGGGGGATCACCCCTCCACTTT.

The chain couples TRBV18 to TRBJ1-1; 9 positions agree with TRBD1. Germline trimming cut 6 bases from V and 5 bases from J; bases unmatched to any gene: 10. This CDR3 has 15 residues. Germline CDR1 and CDR2: KGHSH and LQKENI. CDR3 sequence (DNA): TGTGCCAGCTCGCCGAAGGGACAGGGCACGACTGAAGCTTTCTTT. This encodes CASSPKGQGTTEAFF.

The rearrangement joins TRBV10-3 to TRBJ1-5; tentative D call: TRBD1 (5 bases). Looked up from germline, CDR1 is ENHRY and CDR2 is SYGVKD. The CDR3 is 12 residues long. The V end was cut by 6 bases, the J end by 2 bases, with 5 bases between. The CDR3 nucleotides read TGTGCCATCAGACAGGGCAATCAGCCCCAGCATTTT. Encoded protein: CAIRQGNQPQHF.

This sequence joins TRBV19 and TRBJ2-5, with 12 bases aligning to TRBD2. Per germline, CDR1 LNHDA and CDR2 SQIVND (reference sequence). V shed 3 bases, J shed 5 bases, and the junction held 7 bases outside the gene matches. CDR3 length equals 16 residues. CDR3 region: CASSILGLAGQETQYF. DNA for the CDR3: TGTGCCAGTAGTATCCTAGGACTAGCGGGGCAGGAGACCCAGTACTTC.

The J gene is TRBJ2-3, the V gene TRBV10-3; 10 nucleotides match TRBD1. Per germline, CDR1 ENHRY and CDR2 SYGVKD. This CDR3 spans 15 amino acids. Trimming took 4 bases from V and 8 from J; bases not matched to a gene: 9. The CDR3 region is CAISATGGASSTQYF. The CDR3 DNA reads TGTGCCATCAGTGCGACAGGGGGCGCATCAAGTACGCAGTATTTT.

V usage is TRBV5-1 and J usage is TRBJ1-4; 7 bases agree with TRBD1. In germline, CDR1 is SGHRS, CDR2 YFSETQ. This CDR3 contains 17 residues. The ends lost 5 bases at V and 8 bases at J; junction bases unmatched: 18. The CDR3 protein is CASRAGYGQEITEKLFF. DNA of the CDR3: TGCGCCAGCAGGGCCGGATACGGACAGGAGATAACAGAAAAACTGTTTTTT.

The V call is TRBV7-6, the J call TRBJ2-7, with 14 bases aligning to TRBD2. V dropped 4 bases and J dropped 4; count of bases not matched to a gene: 3. The CDR3 contains 15 residues. CDR1 and CDR2 (germline): SGHVS, FNYEAQ. CDR3 amino acids: CASSSGTSGGYEQYF. The CDR3 DNA reads as TGTGCCAGCAGCTCCGGGACTAGCGGGGGATACGAGCAGTACTTC.

V gene TRBV29-1 combines with J gene TRBJ2-1; 9 bases agree with TRBD2. The germline V gene has CDR1 SQVTM and CDR2 ANQGSEA. This CDR3 has 14 residues. After removal of 6 bases from V and 6 bases from J, the junction contained 9 bases not matched to a gene. CDR3 nucleotides: TGCAGCGTCGCCGGGACTAGCTATCCCAATGAGCAGTTCTTC. It codes for CSVAGTSYPNEQFF.

The chain links TRBV19 to TRBJ1-6, with TRBD1 as a possible D gene (5 bases). Germline V gene lookup returns CDR1 LNHDA and CDR2 SQIVND (reference sequence). The CDR3 has 16 amino acids. The ends were cut back, 1 base at V and 3 bases at J, with 10 bases in the middle. The CDR3 sequence: CASSIGGSYYNSPLHF. The CDR3 DNA reads as TGTGCCAGTAGTATAGGGGGCAGTTACTATAATTCACCCCTCCACTTT.

This clone was picked up a small number of times. The chain has TRBV6-5 and TRBJ1-1, with a possible D match to TRBD1 (5 bases). With 2 bases removed from V and 4 bases from J, the gap between germline ends came to 11 bases. There are 14 residues in the CDR3. Germline loops: CDR1 MNHEY, CDR2 SVGAGI. In nucleotides, the CDR3 is TGTGCCAGCAGTTACGCGGGGAGGGGCACTGAAGCTTTCTTT. Its protein is CASSYAGRGTEAFF.